This TCR beta chain was captured in a study of T cell repertoires in cytomegalovirus infection. Study information: Public TCR beta signatures provided an indication of both CMV infection and a matching HLA type. Study-level results: Ex vivo, HLA-C-restricted CMV-specific TCR beta clonotypes prevailed over the rest of the response. Cumulative public TCR beta family frequency identified CMV carriers with the relevant HLA.

This clonotype was observed a handful of times. No antigen is known for it. MiXCR, applied by TCRdb to the reads, yields one record per CDR3 protein. Among about 260,000 distinct CDR3 sequences listed, approximately 8.3% were seen once. CDR3 length equals 12 residues. Per the germline V gene, CDR1 is GTSNPN and CDR2 is SVGIG (reference sequence). Trimming stripped 3 bases from V and 5 bases from J, with 8 bases between. This chain uses TRBV30 with TRBJ2-1, with unresolved D. The specimen sequenced was PBMCs. This TCR derives from a human donor in good health (CMV status not recorded). Some clones in this sample may be carry-over from other donors' samples. CDR3 coding DNA: TGTGCCTGGAGGATTTCCCACAATGAGCAGTTCTTC. Amino acids: CAWRISHNEQFF.